Presented here are 18 T cell receptor beta chains from one specimen sequenced in a study of cytomegalovirus exposure and HLA in healthy donors. Primers included in the PCR were 60 Vbeta and 13 Jbeta primers. Clones were read by immunoSEQ multiplex PCR, and TCRdb kept only the in-frame ones, dropping some. The sample lists 110,000 or so clones, about three quarters occurring once. Sequencing was done on a sample of PBMCs. The source of these receptors is a female donor in good health and CMV-seronegative.

CDR3 in DNA: TGTGCCAGCAGCGGACTAGCGGCCTCCTACAATGAGCAGTTCTTC. Its protein is CASSGLAASYNEQFF. The chain has TRBV9 and TRBJ2-1; TRBD2 matches at 9 bases. In germline, CDR1 is SGDLS, CDR2 YYNGEE. This CDR3 spans 15 amino acids. Trimming removed 3 bases from V and 0 bases from J; junction bases left unmatched: 1.

This clone was seen just once. The chain is built from TRBV5-4 and TRBJ2-7, with D possibly matching TRBD2 (6 bases). The CDR3 sequence is 17 residues long. Germline CDR1 reads SGHNT; CDR2 reads YYREEE (reference sequence). With 0 bases removed from V and 0 bases from J, the gap between germline ends came to 16 bases. This chain's CDR3 is CASSLGGEALPSYEQYF. CDR3 in DNA: TGTGCCAGCAGCTTGGGGGGGGAGGCCCTACCCTCCTACGAGCAGTACTTC.

The chain combines TRBV7-8 with TRBJ2-3, with D unclear. The CDR3 contains 14 residues. The germline CDR1 and CDR2 sequences are SGHVS and FQNEAQ. V was trimmed by 1 base and J by 1 base, leaving 6 bases between them. The CDR3 nucleotides are TGTGCCAGCAGCTTAGTGTCGGGCACAGATACGCAGTATTTT. Residues: CASSLVSGTDTQYF.

The rearrangement joins TRBV25-1 to TRBJ2-7; TRBD1 aligns across 11 bases. V was clipped by 2 bases and J by 3 bases; unmatched bases: 3. Looked up from germline, CDR1 is MGHDK and CDR2 is SYGVNS. The CDR3 sequence is 15 residues long. The CDR3 DNA follows: TGTGCCAGCAGTGAACGGACAGGGGGCGTCTACGAGCAGTACTTC. Translating gives CASSERTGGVYEQYF.

This chain uses TRBV27 with TRBJ2-1, with TRBD2 matching over 8 bases. V lost 3 bases to trimming and J lost 9 bases; unmatched junction nucleotides: 10. Germline CDR1 reads MNHEY; CDR2 reads SMNVEV (reference sequence). The CDR3 sequence is 15 residues long. CDR3 residues: CASSLSGGARLEQFF. The CDR3, as DNA: TGTGCCAGCAGTTTGTCGGGGGGGGCGAGGCTTGAGCAGTTCTTC.

This chain connects TRBV7-9 to TRBJ2-2, with 13 bases that match TRBD2. V lost 4 bases and J lost 0; bases outside the gene matches: 5. The CDR3 consists of 18 residues. Germline V gene lookup returns CDR1 SEHNR and CDR2 FQNEAQ (reference sequence). DNA of the CDR3: TGTGCCAGCAGCTCACCACTAGCGGGGGGGGCGAACACCGGGGAGCTGTTTTTT. It codes for CASSSPLAGGANTGELFF.

V usage is TRBV27 and J usage is TRBJ1-1, with TRBD1 matching over 8 bases. CDR3 length: 14 residues. Germline loops: CDR1 MNHEY, CDR2 SMNVEV (reference sequence). Trimming cost V 3 bases and J 5 bases; bases outside gene matches: 5. Here the CDR3 reads CASSFLTGGTEAFF. As DNA, the CDR3 is TGTGCCAGCAGTTTTCTTACAGGGGGGACTGAAGCTTTCTTT.

The chain has TRBV18 and TRBJ2-7; 7 nucleotides line up with TRBD1. Germline lookup yields CDR1 KGHSH and CDR2 LQKENI. V lost 3 bases to trimming and J lost 4 bases; unmatched junction nucleotides: 9. This CDR3 contains 15 residues. The CDR3 sequence: CASSPSGGQAYEQYF. CDR3 sequence (DNA): TGTGCCAGCTCACCTAGTGGCGGACAGGCATACGAGCAGTACTTC.

J is TRBJ2-7 and V is TRBV2, with TRBD1 matching 9 bases. The CDR3 is 17 residues long. V dropped 2 bases and J dropped 6; count of bases not matched to a gene: 14. The germline V gene has CDR1 SNHLY and CDR2 FYNNEI. CDR3: CASSERGLGQGHREQYF. In DNA form, the CDR3 reads TGTGCCAGCAGTGAAAGGGGTTTGGGACAGGGCCATCGCGAGCAGTACTTC.

The genes are TRBV6-1 and TRBJ1-2; weak D call: TRBD1 (5 bases). There are 14 residues in the CDR3. Germline V gives CDR1 MNHNS, CDR2 SASEGT. V lost 3 bases, J lost 4 bases, and 12 bases lay in between. The CDR3 is CASSDGQDIYGYTF. The CDR3, as DNA: TGTGCCAGCAGTGACGGTCAGGACATCTATGGCTACACCTTC.

This clone showed up just once. The chain carries TRBV7-6 and TRBJ2-3; D call uncertain. The CDR3 has 11 residues. The germline gives CDR1 SGHVS, CDR2 FNYEAQ. With 4 bases removed from V and 3 bases from J, the gap between germline ends came to 2 bases. This CDR3 reads CASSSTDTQYF. The CDR3 DNA sequence: TGTGCCAGCAGCTCAACAGATACGCAGTATTTT.

The CDR3 DNA reads as TGTGCCATGTCCACAGGGGTATCTGGCTACACCTTC. It codes for CAMSTGVSGYTF. The J gene is TRBJ1-2, the V gene TRBV27, with 7 positions matching TRBD1. V lost 10 bases, J lost 7 bases, and 9 bases stayed unmatched. The CDR3 has 12 residues. The germline V gene has CDR1 MNHEY and CDR2 SMNVEV (reference sequence).

The V call is TRBV19, the J call TRBJ1-2; a possible D gene is TRBD1 (5 bases). The V and J ends lost 7 bases and 4 bases respectively, with 22 bases between them. The CDR3 extends over 16 amino acids. Germline V gives CDR1 LNHDA, CDR2 SQIVND (reference sequence). The CDR3 DNA reads as TGTGCCAGTAAGCCGGGTGGCCTCAGGGCCTTCTATGGCTACACCTTC. Translation gives CASKPGGLRAFYGYTF. The complete variable domain, with remaining parts taken from reference TRBV19 and TRBJ1-2, reads DGGITQSPKYLFRKEGQNVTLSCEQNLNHDAMYWYRQDPGQGLRLIYYSQIVNDFQKGDIAEGYSVSREKKESFPLTVTSAQKNPTAFYLCASKPGGLRAFYGYTFGSGTRLTVV.

This clone was seen only once. The chain couples TRBV6-4 to TRBJ2-3, with D possibly matching TRBD2 (7 bases). This CDR3 comprises 16 residues. CDR1 MRHNA and CDR2 SNTAGT come from the germline V gene. V dropped 3 bases and J dropped 0 bases, with 13 bases sitting between them. This chain's CDR3 is CASSEDEGGSTDTQYF. DNA of the CDR3: TGTGCCAGCAGTGAAGATGAGGGGGGGAGCACAGATACGCAGTATTTT.

Concerning this clone: Its ends do not fully match the called genes, so a read error is possible. The J gene is TRBJ2-7, the V gene TRBV7-9; TRBD1 might be the D (5 bases). Germline CDR1 and CDR2: SEHNR and FQNEAQ (reference sequence). The CDR3 is 12 residues long. CDR3 protein: CSSSLGASEQYF. The CDR3 DNA reads TGTTCCAGCAGCTTAGGGGCATCCGAGCAGTACTTC.

In nucleotides, the CDR3 is TGTGCCACCAGCAGAGTCGGCGGTCCTATTGATGAGCAGTTCTTC. This codes for CATSRVGGPIDEQFF. The chain joins TRBV15 to TRBJ2-1; no clear D gene. V gave up 1 base and J gave up 8 bases, with 15 bases separating them. The length of the CDR3 is 15 residues. Germline CDR1 and CDR2: LNHNV and YYDKDF (reference sequence).

This rearrangement joins TRBV11-2 to TRBJ1-2; D unresolved. The CDR3 runs to 13 residues. Germline values: CDR1 SGHAT, CDR2 FQNNGV. With 0 bases removed from V and 6 bases from J, the gap between germline ends came to 8 bases. The chain's CDR3 is CASSLDSQDGYTF. The CDR3 DNA reads as TGTGCCAGCAGCTTAGATTCCCAGGATGGCTACACCTTC.

This clone is a singleton in its sample. The chain recombines TRBV15 with TRBJ1-6; the D gene is possibly TRBD1 (6 bases). This CDR3 spans 15 amino acids. The germline V gene encodes CDR1 LNHNV and CDR2 YYDKDF (reference sequence). Trimming took off 0 bases at V and 10 bases at J, with 13 bases between the two ends. The CDR3 bases are TGTGCCACCAGCAGAGATCCCCTCAGGGGATCACCCCTCCACTTT. This encodes CATSRDPLRGSPLHF.